These 27 T cell receptor beta chains were all obtained from the same sample, sequenced in a study of control samples from healthy donors and cancer patients. The assay was immunoSEQ multiplex PCR, and TCRdb's table has in-frame clones only and misses some. The sample carries around 94,000 clones, more than 85% recorded once. Sample: blood. The receptors here all came from a woman aged 45-65 years in good health.

The CDR3 nucleotides read TGTGCCAGCAGTCCGGGACAGGGGGCTTGGTATGGCTACACCTTC. It translates to CASSPGQGAWYGYTF. V usage is TRBV27 and J usage is TRBJ1-2; TRBD1 agrees at 12 bases. With 5 bases clipped from V and 5 bases from J, the junction kept 6 bases outside the gene matches. Germline V gene sequence: CDR1 MNHEY, CDR2 SMNVEV (reference sequence). The CDR3 extends over 15 amino acids.

The V call is TRBV28, the J call TRBJ1-5; D uncertain. CDR3 length equals 14 residues. Germline CDR1 MDHEN, CDR2 SYDVKM. Trimming shortened V by 3 bases and J by 0 bases, and 6 bases separated the two germline ends. The CDR3 here is CASSFLYSNQPQHF. The CDR3 region has the DNA TGTGCCAGCAGTTTTCTCTATAGCAATCAGCCCCAGCATTTT. Full variable domain (outside the CDR3, taken from reference TRBV28 and TRBJ1-5): DVKVTQSSRYLVKRTGEKVFLECVQDMDHENMFWYRQDPGLGLRLIYFSYDVKMKEKGDIPEGYSVSREKKERFSLILESASTNQTSMYLCASSFLYSNQPQHFGDGTRLSIL.

The rearrangement links TRBV4-2 to TRBJ2-1, with 12 bases matching TRBD2. The CDR3 runs 15 residues. Trimming cost V 2 bases and J 9 bases; bases outside gene matches: 5. Germline CDR1 and CDR2: LGHNA and YNFKEQ. The CDR3 region is CASSQLAGGPVEQFF. CDR3 coding DNA: TGTGCCAGCAGCCAACTAGCGGGGGGGCCGGTTGAGCAGTTCTTC.

This sequence joins TRBV28 and TRBJ1-5; D remains ambiguous. V was pared by 6 bases and J by 10 bases, with 16 bases between. Germline V CDR1 and CDR2: MDHEN, SYDVKM. The CDR3 length is 13 residues. This CDR3 reads CASSTPGEEPQHF. For the CDR3, the DNA is TGTGCCAGCAGCACCCCCGGGGAGGAACCCCAGCATTTT.

The chain recombines TRBV11-2 with TRBJ2-5; D is uncertain. Germline loops: CDR1 SGHAT, CDR2 FQNNGV. V shed 5 bases and J shed 4 bases, with 8 bases lying between them. This CDR3 region has 12 residues. The CDR3 loop reads CASSPIGETQYF. For the CDR3, the DNA is TGTGCCAGCAGCCCCATCGGAGAGACCCAGTACTTC.

The V call is TRBV5-1, the J call TRBJ2-2; perhaps TRBD1 as D (6 bases). Germline V gene lookup returns CDR1 SGHRS and CDR2 YFSETQ. The length of the CDR3 is 17 residues. Between the trimmed V and J ends, which lost 0 bases and 4 bases, there was a span of 16 bases. The CDR3 bases are TGCGCCAGCAGCTTGGCCGTTTTTGGGGGCGGCACCGGGGAGCTGTTTTTT. Translation: CASSLAVFGGGTGELFF.

This clone was counted a few times. This CDR3 reads CASGTLDRINQPQHF. The CDR3 DNA reads TGTGCTAGTGGTACCCTCGACAGAATTAATCAGCCCCAGCATTTT. V and J are TRBV12-5 and TRBJ1-5; D perhaps matches TRBD1 (5 bases). Between the trimmed V and J ends, which lost 5 bases and 4 bases, there was a span of 15 bases. CDR3 length: 15 amino acids. Germline values: CDR1 LGHNT, CDR2 FRNRAP.

This clone was recorded once. V and J are TRBV5-1 and TRBJ2-3; 9 nucleotides match TRBD1. The CDR3 is 16 residues long. Germline-derived CDR1 and CDR2 are SGHRS and YFSETQ. The ends lost 3 bases at V and 4 bases at J; junction bases unmatched: 9. The CDR3 DNA reads TGCGCCAGCAGCTCCTCCCGGGACAGGGCCCCAGATACGCAGTATTTT. This translates into CASSSSRDRAPDTQYF.

This clone has just one count. CDR3 coding DNA: TGTGCCAGCCTCAAGCGGGGGGGGCAAGAGACCCAGTACTTC. Translation gives CASLKRGGQETQYF. J is TRBJ2-5 and V is TRBV13; 10 positions match TRBD2. Germline assignment: CDR1 PRHDT and CDR2 FYEKMQ (reference sequence). The J segment lost 2 bases and the V segment lost 8 bases, leaving 5 bases of the junction unmatched. The CDR3 contains 14 residues.

The rearrangement uses TRBV7-9 and TRBJ2-7, with D tentatively TRBD1 (5 bases). Trimming pared 5 bases from V and 4 bases from J, leaving 9 bases between. This CDR3 spans 12 amino acids. Germline-derived CDR1 and CDR2 are SEHNR and FQNEAQ (reference sequence). The CDR3 DNA is TGTGCCAGCAGCCGCAGGGAATACGAGCAGTACTTC. It encodes CASSRREYEQYF.

V usage is TRBV19 and J usage is TRBJ2-6; TRBD1 aligns across 10 bases. Germline-derived CDR1 and CDR2 are LNHDA and SQIVND (reference sequence). V trimming: 7 bases; J trimming: 1 base; junction bases outside the gene matches: 19. This CDR3 spans 21 amino acids. This CDR3 reads CASMADRGRSKKGSGANVLTF. CDR3 in DNA: TGTGCCAGTATGGCCGACAGGGGGCGGTCTAAAAAGGGGTCTGGGGCCAACGTCCTGACTTTC.

The chain joins TRBV7-3 to TRBJ1-6, with 9 bases identical to TRBD1. The V gene end was trimmed by 4 bases and the J gene end by 8 bases; junction bases not matched to a gene: 6. Germline CDR1 SGHTA, CDR2 FQGTGA. CDR3 length equals 15 residues. The CDR3 sequence is CASSSTDRGYSPLHF. The DNA of the CDR3 is TGTGCCAGCAGCTCAACAGACAGGGGGTATTCACCCCTCCACTTT.

The rearrangement links TRBV5-4 to TRBJ2-5, with 9 bases matching TRBD2. Germline V CDR1 and CDR2: SGHNT, YYREEE (reference sequence). With V trimmed by 2 bases and J by 4 bases, 3 bases remained unmatched. The CDR3 consists of 14 residues. For the CDR3, the DNA is TGTGCCAGCAGCTTCCTTAGCGGGAGAGAGACCCAGTACTTC. Translating it yields CASSFLSGRETQYF.

This clone has only one observation. The V gene is TRBV19, the J gene TRBJ1-3; TRBD1 might be the D (6 bases). This CDR3 contains 17 residues. V was clipped by 5 bases and J by 4 bases, with 21 bases between them. In germline, CDR1 is LNHDA, CDR2 SQIVND (reference sequence). The CDR3 reads CASSVTVRGAGGNTIYF. The CDR3 DNA sequence: TGTGCCAGTAGTGTCACCGTCAGGGGCGCAGGAGGAAACACCATATATTTT.

The rearrangement links TRBV5-1 to TRBJ1-1; TRBD1 might be the D (5 bases). The germline V gene has CDR1 SGHRS and CDR2 YFSETQ. V was cut by 8 bases and J by 0 bases, with 17 bases left in between. The CDR3 spans 15 residues. CDR3 nucleotides: TGCGCCAGTAGTCAGGGAATTATAATGAACACTGAAGCTTTCTTT. Its translation is CASSQGIIMNTEAFF. Full variable domain (rest looked up from reference TRBV5-1 and TRBJ1-1): KAGVTQTPRYLIKTRGQQVTLSCSPISGHRSVSWYQQTPGQGLQFLFEYFSETQRNKGNFPGRFSGRQFSNSRSEMNVSTLELGDSALYLCASSQGIIMNTEAFFGQGTRLTVV.

The chain is built from TRBV19 and TRBJ1-1; D is ambiguous. Germline-derived CDR1 and CDR2 are LNHDA and SQIVND (reference sequence). V lost 3 bases and J lost 10, with 12 bases in between. The CDR3 length is 12 residues. Here the CDR3 reads CASSIEDRRAFF. In DNA, the CDR3 is TGTGCCAGTAGTATCGAGGACCGTCGAGCTTTCTTT.

This rearrangement joins TRBV4-3 to TRBJ2-2; D assignment may be TRBD1 or TRBD2 (6 bases each). CDR1 LGHNA and CDR2 YSLEER come from the germline V gene. Trimming left V 4 bases short and J 3 bases short, with 12 bases between. This CDR3 contains 15 residues. Written as DNA, the CDR3 is TGCGCCAGCAGCCCGGGGGACACTCACACCGGGGAGCTGTTTTTT. Its protein product is CASSPGDTHTGELFF.

The CDR3 DNA sequence: TGTGCCAGCAGTTTCATGAGATCACCCCTCCACTTT. It translates to CASSFMRSPLHF. The chain links TRBV12-3 or TRBV12-4 to TRBJ1-6, with no clear D. The CDR3 extends over 12 amino acids. The V end was cut by 3 bases, the J end by 10 bases, with 7 bases between.

The chain links TRBV29-1 to TRBJ2-3, with 7 bases lining up with TRBD1. V lost 6 bases and J lost 2; bases outside the gene matches: 8. CDR1 and CDR2 (germline): SQVTM, ANQGSEA. The CDR3 totals 14 residues. DNA of the CDR3: TGCAGCGTCGGACAGGAGCGTCTCACAGATACGCAGTATTTT. It yields the protein CSVGQERLTDTQYF.

The chain carries TRBV28 and TRBJ1-1; 7 bases map to TRBD1. Germline V CDR1 and CDR2: MDHEN, SYDVKM. This CDR3 contains 15 residues. V gave up 5 bases and J gave up 3 bases; unmatched junction bases: 9. CDR3 DNA: TGTGCCAGCAGTCCACGACAGGGCTGGGACACTGAAGCTTTCTTT. Translated, it gives CASSPRQGWDTEAFF.

The gene calls are TRBV7-9 and TRBJ1-4; TRBD1 agrees at 7 bases. Germline trimming cut 6 bases from V and 7 bases from J; bases unmatched to any gene: 8. CDR1 and CDR2 (germline): SEHNR, FQNEAQ (reference sequence). This CDR3 is 14 amino acids long. CDR3 nucleotides: TGTGCCAGCAGTTACGACAGGGAACGTGAAAAACTGTTTTTT. This gives the protein CASSYDREREKLFF.

This clone has a single count. The chain recombines TRBV7-3 with TRBJ2-5; 9 nucleotides align to TRBD1. From germline, CDR1 is SGHTA and CDR2 FQGTGA. This CDR3 spans 16 amino acids. The V and J ends lost 5 bases and 1 base, in that order; junction bases with no gene match: 8. The CDR3 sequence is CASSPKGTGSQETQYF. In nucleotides, the CDR3 is TGTGCCAGCAGCCCCAAGGGGACAGGGAGCCAAGAGACCCAGTACTTC.

The rearrangement links TRBV3-1 (or the pseudogene TRBV3-2) to TRBJ1-1; D might be TRBD1 (5 bases). Germline V lookup: CDR1 LGHDT, CDR2 YNNKEL (reference sequence). This CDR3 is 14 amino acids long. Between the trimmed V and J ends, which lost 1 base and 2 bases, there was a span of 8 bases. The DNA of the CDR3 is TGTGCCAGCAGCCAAGGAGGGGCAAACACTGAAGCTTTCTTT. As protein: CASSQGGANTEAFF.

The chain has TRBV28 and TRBJ1-2; 8 bases are shared with TRBD1. CDR3 length: 16 amino acids. Per the germline V gene, CDR1 is MDHEN and CDR2 is SYDVKM. The junction had 16 bases not matched to a gene; V was cut back by 6 bases and J by 7 bases. The DNA for the CDR3 is TGTGCCAGCAGGACGGGGGCAGGGGGCCTGGCCAGTGGCTACACCTTC. Translating gives CASRTGAGGLASGYTF.

This chain links TRBV5-4 with TRBJ2-3; weak D call: TRBD2 (5 bases). The V end lost 3 bases, the J end lost 1 base, and 12 bases lay between the germline ends. The CDR3 contains 15 residues. The germline CDR1 and CDR2 sequences are SGHNT and YYREEE (reference sequence). This chain's CDR3 is CASSSPIGGTDTQYF. The DNA of the CDR3 is TGTGCCAGCAGCTCCCCCATCGGGGGCACAGATACGCAGTATTTT.

This clone was counted a single time. This sequence joins TRBV18 and TRBJ2-1; 9 nucleotides match TRBD2. Germline loops: CDR1 KGHSH, CDR2 LQKENI. V dropped 3 bases and J dropped 4; count of bases not matched to a gene: 7. The length of the CDR3 is 16 residues. The CDR3 reads CASSPAGGRLYNEQFF. For the CDR3, the DNA is TGTGCCAGCTCACCGGCGGGAGGGAGGCTTTACAATGAGCAGTTCTTC.

CDR3 nucleotides: TGTGCCAGCAGCCAAGAGGACTATGGCTACACCTTC. Amino acid sequence: CASSQEDYGYTF. The chain employs TRBV14 and TRBJ1-2; D unresolved. This CDR3 is built from 12 residues. Germline loops: CDR1 SGHDN, CDR2 FVKESK. V lost 0 bases and J 3 bases, leaving 2 bases between the germline ends.